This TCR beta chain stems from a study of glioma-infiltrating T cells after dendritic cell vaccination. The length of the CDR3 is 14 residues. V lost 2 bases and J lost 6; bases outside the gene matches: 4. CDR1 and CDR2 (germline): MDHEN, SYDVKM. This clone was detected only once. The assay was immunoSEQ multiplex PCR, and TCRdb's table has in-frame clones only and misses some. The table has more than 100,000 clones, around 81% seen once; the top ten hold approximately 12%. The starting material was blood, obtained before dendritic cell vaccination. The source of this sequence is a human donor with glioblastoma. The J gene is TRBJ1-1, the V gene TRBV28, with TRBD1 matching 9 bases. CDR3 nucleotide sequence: TGTGCCAGCAGTTTACCCGGGACAGGGCCTGAAGCTTTCTTT. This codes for CASSLPGTGPEAFF.